The T cell receptor (beta chain) described here comes from a study of blood T cell repertoires in COVID-19. Study as a whole: Acute and convalescent COVID-19 specimens originated in the United States, Italy and Spain. PBMCs, B-cell-depleted T cells, or T cells were the source of the cDNA or gDNA that made up the material.

TCRdb's copy holds only in-frame clones and misses some; the assay was immunoSEQ multiplex PCR. This table holds roughly 300,000 clones, approximately 84% found once. Participant ages covered roughly 18 to 89 years across some 25 US areas. Cohort allocation depended upon clinical history that participants reported. V shed 4 bases and J 2 bases; nucleotides not matched to a gene: 9. Looked up from germline, CDR1 is LGHDT and CDR2 is YNNKEL (reference sequence). The CDR3 is 17 amino acids. Input material: PBMCs or T cells enriched from blood (not recorded which). This sequence joins TRBV3-1 (or the pseudogene TRBV3-2) and TRBJ2-7; TRBD2 matches at 12 bases. The TCR sequence derives from a woman in her 30s who had recovered from COVID-19. DNA of the CDR3: TGTGCCAGCAGCCCAAAATTGACTAGCGGGGGACCCTACGAGCAGTACTTC. Translated, it gives CASSPKLTSGGPYEQYF.